This T cell receptor beta chain was obtained from a study of blood T cells in healthy people across ages. There are a few counts of this clonotype. What it binds is not known. Combining a sample-barcoded 5' primer with a J-beta primer mix, a second PCR ran for roughly 7 to 11 cycles. TCRdb re-called the 5' RACE reads with MiXCR, one entry per CDR3 protein. The sample holds roughly 1.9 million distinct CDR3 sequences, 35% to 50% seen once. Researchers report isolating at least 6 million PBMCs per sample. Germline loops: CDR1 SGHTA, CDR2 FQGNSA. This CDR3 spans 15 amino acids. V shed 2 bases and J shed 0 bases, with 11 bases lying between them. Study conclusions and caveats: Diversity was estimated from one million T cells, and these estimates were considered underestimates.

V and J are TRBV7-2 and TRBJ2-7; D remains ambiguous. This TCR was sampled from a human donor in good health. The specimen was blood. CDR3 loop: CASSLSLAPSYEQYF. As DNA, the CDR3 is TGTGCCAGCAGCTTATCTTTGGCACCCTCCTACGAGCAGTACTTC.